Listed below are T cell receptor beta chains from one sample, sequenced in a study of OX40 agonist ivuxolimab in advanced cancers. The method was immunoSEQ multiplex PCR; TCRdb's version includes in-frame clones alone and lacks a portion of them. The repertoire holds around 70,000 clones, with more than 75% as singletons. The material sequenced was CD4+ or CD8+ T cells sorted from blood, taken in a trial of the OX40 agonist ivuxolimab. All receptors derive from an adult with an advanced solid tumor such as melanoma, head and neck, liver or kidney cancer. Both conserved end residues are part of each CDR3. Each record gives: J gene, D gene, V gene, clone size, CDR3 DNA, CDR3 protein. The D gene is left open where the match is weak. A row's size may be missing; if present it is once, few, many or a size class.

J gene: TRBJ1-6; D gene: .; V gene: TRBV6-6; clone size: .; CDR3 DNA: TGTGCCAGCAACCTCGGGGATTCACCCCTCCACTTT; CDR3 protein: CASNLGDSPLHF
J gene: TRBJ1-5; D gene: .; V gene: TRBV28; clone size: .; CDR3 DNA: TGTGCCAGCAGTCCCCCCTCAGGGGCAAATCAGCCCCAGCATTTT; CDR3 protein: CASSPPSGANQPQHF
J gene: TRBJ2-1; D gene: TRBD1; V gene: TRBV5-1; clone size: .; CDR3 DNA: TGCGCCAGCAGCTCGGGACAGAGCTCCTACAATGAGCAGTTCTTC; CDR3 protein: CASSSGQSSYNEQFF
J gene: TRBJ1-5; D gene: TRBD1; V gene: TRBV27; clone size: few; CDR3 DNA: TGTGCCAGCAGTCCCGGACAGGGCGGACAGCCCCAGCATTTT; CDR3 protein: CASSPGQGGQPQHF
J gene: TRBJ1-6; D gene: .; V gene: TRBV9; clone size: .; CDR3 DNA: TGTGCCAGCAGCGCCGGACAGAATAATTCACCCCTCCACTTT; CDR3 protein: CASSAGQNNSPLHF
J gene: TRBJ1-2; D gene: .; V gene: TRBV7-2; clone size: .; CDR3 DNA: TGTGCCAGCAGCTTAAGTTTCAGGGAGGGTTTTCGTGGCTACACCTTC; CDR3 protein: CASSLSFREGFRGYTF
J gene: TRBJ1-1; D gene: .; V gene: TRBV19; clone size: .; CDR3 DNA: TGTGCCAGTAGTAATCTCGGCAACACTGAAGCTTTCTTT; CDR3 protein: CASSNLGNTEAFF
J gene: TRBJ1-5; D gene: .; V gene: TRBV27; clone size: .; CDR3 DNA: TGTGCCAGCAGTCCCTTCGGAGAAGGGCCCTCACAATGGCCCCAGCATTTT; CDR3 protein: CASSPFGEGPSQWPQHF
J gene: TRBJ1-2; D gene: TRBD1; V gene: TRBV5-4; clone size: .; CDR3 DNA: TGTGCCAGCAGCCATGACAGGGCTGGCTATGGCTACACCTTC; CDR3 protein: CASSHDRAGYGYTF
J gene: TRBJ1-5; D gene: TRBD1; V gene: TRBV4-1; clone size: .; CDR3 DNA: TGCGCCAGCAGCCGGGGACAGGGAAATCAGCCCCAGCATTTT; CDR3 protein: CASSRGQGNQPQHF
J gene: TRBJ2-1; D gene: .; V gene: TRBV19; clone size: .; CDR3 DNA: TGTGCCAGTAGAAAGGGGAGCAATGAGCAGTTCTTC; CDR3 protein: CASRKGSNEQFF
J gene: TRBJ2-3; D gene: .; V gene: TRBV9; clone size: .; CDR3 DNA: TGTGCCAGCAGCGTAGAAGGAACAAGTGGAGATACGCAGTATTTT; CDR3 protein: CASSVEGTSGDTQYF
J gene: TRBJ2-2; D gene: .; V gene: TRBV5-1; clone size: .; CDR3 DNA: TGCGCCAGCAGCTTCAAGGGTACCACCGGGGAGCTGTTTTTT; CDR3 protein: CASSFKGTTGELFF
J gene: TRBJ2-7; D gene: .; V gene: TRBV5-6; clone size: .; CDR3 DNA: TGTGCCAGCAGCCCCGGGCCCACGCAGTCCTACGAGCAGTACTTC; CDR3 protein: CASSPGPTQSYEQYF
J gene: TRBJ1-1; D gene: TRBD1; V gene: TRBV18; clone size: .; CDR3 DNA: TGTGCCAGCTCAAAAGCCATGGACAGGATGAACACTGAAGCTTTCTTT; CDR3 protein: CASSKAMDRMNTEAFF
J gene: TRBJ2-5; D gene: .; V gene: TRBV19; clone size: .; CDR3 DNA: TGTGCCAGTAGTCTAAGCGGGCCCGAGACCCAGTACTTC; CDR3 protein: CASSLSGPETQYF
J gene: TRBJ1-5; D gene: .; V gene: TRBV7-7; clone size: .; CDR3 DNA: TGTGCCAGCAGCGCAGGGGCCCATCAGCCCCAGCATTTT; CDR3 protein: CASSAGAHQPQHF
J gene: TRBJ2-3; D gene: .; V gene: TRBV2; clone size: once; CDR3 DNA: TGTGCCAGCAGTGTGGGACTCACCACAGATACGCAGTATTTT; CDR3 protein: CASSVGLTTDTQYF
J gene: TRBJ2-3; D gene: TRBD1; V gene: TRBV4-1; clone size: .; CDR3 DNA: TGCGCCAGCAGCCAAGGGGGACAGGGGAGGACAGATACGCAGTATTTT; CDR3 protein: CASSQGGQGRTDTQYF
J gene: TRBJ2-1; D gene: TRBD2; V gene: TRBV2; clone size: .; CDR3 DNA: TGTGCCAGCAGCCACGGACTAGCGATGGGGAATGAGCAGTTCTTC; CDR3 protein: CASSHGLAMGNEQFF
J gene: TRBJ2-1; D gene: TRBD2; V gene: TRBV11-2; clone size: .; CDR3 DNA: TGTGCCAGCAGCTTAGCCGAGGGGCCTAGCGGCCTGCCCTACAATGAGCAGTTCTTC; CDR3 protein: CASSLAEGPSGLPYNEQFF
J gene: TRBJ1-1; D gene: .; V gene: TRBV5-1; clone size: .; CDR3 DNA: TGCGCCAGCAGCTTGACAGCGAACACTGAAGCTTTCTTT; CDR3 protein: CASSLTANTEAFF
J gene: TRBJ2-7; D gene: TRBD1; V gene: TRBV6-6; clone size: .; CDR3 DNA: TGTGCCAGCAGCCCCAGACAGGGAAGCGAGCAGTACTTC; CDR3 protein: CASSPRQGSEQYF
J gene: TRBJ2-1; D gene: .; V gene: TRBV20-1; clone size: .; CDR3 DNA: TGCAGTGCGCTCGGCAATGAGCAGTTCTTC; CDR3 protein: CSALGNEQFF
J gene: TRBJ1-5; D gene: TRBD1; V gene: TRBV2; clone size: .; CDR3 DNA: TGTGCCAGCAGTTTACAGGGGATCGACATACAGCCCCAGCATTTT; CDR3 protein: CASSLQGIDIQPQHF
J gene: TRBJ2-7; D gene: .; V gene: TRBV7-8; clone size: .; CDR3 DNA: TGTGCCAGCAGCCCCCGAGAGGAGGGCGAGCAGTACTTC; CDR3 protein: CASSPREEGEQYF
J gene: TRBJ1-2; D gene: .; V gene: TRBV28; clone size: .; CDR3 DNA: TGTGCCAGCAGCCCGGACAGAAACTATGGCTACACCTTC; CDR3 protein: CASSPDRNYGYTF
J gene: TRBJ2-6; D gene: .; V gene: TRBV5-1; clone size: .; CDR3 DNA: TGCGCCAGCAGCTTGGACACCTACCGACCTGGGGCCAACGTCCTGACTTTC; CDR3 protein: CASSLDTYRPGANVLTF
J gene: TRBJ1-4; D gene: .; V gene: TRBV19; clone size: .; CDR3 DNA: TGTGCCAGCTTACCAAGGGCAAGAAATGAAAAACTGTTTTTT; CDR3 protein: CASLPRARNEKLFF
J gene: TRBJ1-2; D gene: TRBD1; V gene: TRBV18; clone size: .; CDR3 DNA: TGTGCCAGCTCACCAGGACAGGGGAGGGGCTACACCTTC; CDR3 protein: CASSPGQGRGYTF
J gene: TRBJ2-1; D gene: TRBD2; V gene: TRBV27; clone size: .; CDR3 DNA: TGTGCCAGCAGTAGTCCCCTTCTAGCGGGAGGTTACAATGAGCAGTTCTTC; CDR3 protein: CASSSPLLAGGYNEQFF
J gene: TRBJ2-5; D gene: .; V gene: TRBV29-1; clone size: .; CDR3 DNA: TGCAGCGTTGAACCCGGGAGCGAGACCCAGTACTTC; CDR3 protein: CSVEPGSETQYF
J gene: TRBJ2-2; D gene: .; V gene: TRBV11-3; clone size: .; CDR3 DNA: TGTGCCAGCAGCTTAGGAGGGTCAGTTAACACCGGGGAGCTGTTTTTT; CDR3 protein: CASSLGGSVNTGELFF
J gene: TRBJ1-2; D gene: TRBD1; V gene: TRBV13; clone size: .; CDR3 DNA: TGTGCCAGCAGCCCCGGACAGGGAAGATATGGCTACACCTTC; CDR3 protein: CASSPGQGRYGYTF
J gene: TRBJ2-1; D gene: TRBD2; V gene: TRBV4-1; clone size: .; CDR3 DNA: TGCGCCAGCAGCCAGTCAGCGGGAGGGCCGGACTCCTACAATGAGCAGTTCTTC; CDR3 protein: CASSQSAGGPDSYNEQFF
J gene: TRBJ2-3; D gene: TRBD2; V gene: TRBV7-2; clone size: .; CDR3 DNA: TGTGCCAGCAGCTTTACCGGGACTAGCGGGACAGATACGCAGTATTTT; CDR3 protein: CASSFTGTSGTDTQYF
J gene: TRBJ2-2; D gene: .; V gene: TRBV25-1; clone size: .; CDR3 DNA: TGTGCCAGCAGTGAAAGTAGGGGGGGCTTCGGCACCGGGGAGCTGTTTTTT; CDR3 protein: CASSESRGGFGTGELFF
J gene: TRBJ1-2; D gene: .; V gene: TRBV7-9; clone size: .; CDR3 DNA: TGTGCCAGCAGCTTGAGGGCCGGGGGCGGCTACACCTTC; CDR3 protein: CASSLRAGGGYTF
J gene: TRBJ2-2; D gene: TRBD2; V gene: TRBV4-3; clone size: .; CDR3 DNA: TGCGCCAGCAGCCAACCTAGGGTGGCAGGGAGGGTCGGGGAGCTGTTTTTT; CDR3 protein: CASSQPRVAGRVGELFF
J gene: TRBJ1-4; D gene: .; V gene: TRBV7-9; clone size: .; CDR3 DNA: TGTGCCAGCAGCTTAGCAGGGACTAATGAAAAACTGTTTTTT; CDR3 protein: CASSLAGTNEKLFF
J gene: TRBJ2-1; D gene: .; V gene: TRBV6-5; clone size: .; CDR3 DNA: TGTGCCAGCAGTTCTGGGGTTCAAGGGAAGGGGCAGTTCTTC; CDR3 protein: CASSSGVQGKGQFF
J gene: TRBJ1-3; D gene: TRBD1; V gene: TRBV4-1; clone size: .; CDR3 DNA: TGCGCCAGCAGCCAAGATAACCCCCCCCAGGGGGCTAGTGGAAACACCATATATTTT; CDR3 protein: CASSQDNPPQGASGNTIYF
J gene: TRBJ1-2; D gene: TRBD1; V gene: TRBV6-6; clone size: once; CDR3 DNA: TGTGCCAGCAGTAACCCGACAGGGGCCAACTATGGCTACACCTTC; CDR3 protein: CASSNPTGANYGYTF
J gene: TRBJ2-5; D gene: TRBD2; V gene: TRBV6-6; clone size: .; CDR3 DNA: TGTGCCAGCAGTAGACTAGCGGGAGCAGGGGAGACCCAGTACTTC; CDR3 protein: CASSRLAGAGETQYF
J gene: TRBJ1-5; D gene: TRBD1; V gene: TRBV5-1; clone size: .; CDR3 DNA: TGCGCCAGCAGCTTGGGTCCCCAGGGGGCGAATCAGCCCCAGCATTTT; CDR3 protein: CASSLGPQGANQPQHF
J gene: TRBJ2-4; D gene: TRBD1; V gene: TRBV11-2; clone size: .; CDR3 DNA: TGTGCCAGCAGCCCCCGGGACAGAAGAAACATTCAGTACTTC; CDR3 protein: CASSPRDRRNIQYF
J gene: TRBJ2-7; D gene: .; V gene: TRBV5-1; clone size: .; CDR3 DNA: TGCGCCAGCAGCTTGGGCAGGGTGGGTGCGTCCTACGAGCAGTACTTC; CDR3 protein: CASSLGRVGASYEQYF
J gene: TRBJ2-3; D gene: .; V gene: TRBV29-1; clone size: .; CDR3 DNA: TGCAGCGCGATGGAAGGGCGCACAGATACGCAGTATTTT; CDR3 protein: CSAMEGRTDTQYF
J gene: TRBJ2-1; D gene: TRBD1; V gene: TRBV6-1; clone size: .; CDR3 DNA: TGTGCCAGCACGGGACAGCCCTACAATGAGCAGTTCTTC; CDR3 protein: CASTGQPYNEQFF
J gene: TRBJ1-2; D gene: .; V gene: TRBV7-3; clone size: .; CDR3 DNA: TGTGCCAGCAGCTTAGATGGTGGCTACACCTTC; CDR3 protein: CASSLDGGYTF
J gene: TRBJ2-2; D gene: .; V gene: TRBV9; clone size: once; CDR3 DNA: TGTGCCAGCAGTGGACTCCCCGCGGCGGCCGGGGAGCTGTTTTTT; CDR3 protein: CASSGLPAAAGELFF
J gene: TRBJ2-1; D gene: TRBD2; V gene: TRBV18; clone size: .; CDR3 DNA: TGTGCCAGCTCACCAACCAGCGGGAGTACCTCCTACAATGAGCAGTTCTTC; CDR3 protein: CASSPTSGSTSYNEQFF
J gene: TRBJ2-2; D gene: .; V gene: TRBV28; clone size: .; CDR3 DNA: TGTGCCAGCAGTTTAGCTGGGCGGGGAATTGCCGGGGAGCTGTTTTTT; CDR3 protein: CASSLAGRGIAGELFF
J gene: TRBJ2-7; D gene: .; V gene: TRBV5-1; clone size: .; CDR3 DNA: TGCGCCAGCAGCTTGGGTGGCGACCCAACGGGGCAGTACTTC; CDR3 protein: CASSLGGDPTGQYF
J gene: TRBJ2-2; D gene: TRBD1; V gene: TRBV18; clone size: .; CDR3 DNA: TGTGCCAGCTCACCTAGGACAGGCTCGGCGGGGGAGCTGTTTTTT; CDR3 protein: CASSPRTGSAGELFF
J gene: TRBJ1-1; D gene: .; V gene: TRBV2; clone size: few; CDR3 DNA: TGTGCCAGCATTTCGCGAGGGGGGATTGACACTGAAGCTTTCTTT; CDR3 protein: CASISRGGIDTEAFF
J gene: TRBJ2-1; D gene: .; V gene: TRBV27; clone size: .; CDR3 DNA: TGTGCCAGCAGTTTATCGGGACCGATCGGGGTTATCCGTCATGAGCAGTTCTTC; CDR3 protein: CASSLSGPIGVIRHEQFF
J gene: TRBJ2-1; D gene: .; V gene: TRBV5-1; clone size: few; CDR3 DNA: TGCGCCAGCAGCTTGGGGGAAGGGGGTCGGGAGCAGTTCTTC; CDR3 protein: CASSLGEGGREQFF